The rows below give T cell receptor beta chains drawn from one sample of a study of blood T cell repertoires in COVID-19. Here immunoSEQ multiplex PCR was the method, and the copy in TCRdb shows in-frame clones only, minus some. The sample lists 69,000 or so clones; about four fifths were seen once. The sequenced material came from peripheral blood. The receptor set was obtained from a woman aged 80 or over with acute or convalescent COVID-19. CDR3s include the opening cysteine and the closing phenylalanine or tryptophan. The order of the fields is V gene, J gene, clone size, D gene, CDR3 DNA, CDR3 protein. D genes are given only for firm matches. A row's size may be missing; if present it is once, few, many or a size class.

TRBV14,TRBJ2-3,NA,TRBD2,TGTGCCAGCAGCCAAGATCTTTCGGCGGGGGGGCCCCCAGATACGCAGTATTTT,CASSQDLSAGGPPDTQYF
TRBV14,TRBJ1-6,NA,NA,TGTGCCAGCAGCCAAGATTTTGGTGAAGGGGTCGCCCTCCACTTT,CASSQDFGEGVALHF
TRBV6-6,TRBJ1-6,NA,TRBD1,TGTGCCAGCAGTTACTCAGGGACAGGGAATTCACCCCTCCACTTT,CASSYSGTGNSPLHF
TRBV19,TRBJ2-2,NA,TRBD2,TGTGCCAGTAGTTCCCGGACTAGCGGGGGAGGCGGCTCGGCCGGGGAGCTGTTTTTT,CASSSRTSGGGGSAGELFF
TRBV29-1,TRBJ2-5,NA,NA,TGCAGCGTTGAGCCAGGGGAAGAGACCCAGTACTTC,CSVEPGEETQYF
TRBV5-1,TRBJ1-3,NA,NA,TGCGCCAGCAGCTTGGCCGAGGGTGGGGTCTCTGGAAACACCATATATTTT,CASSLAEGGVSGNTIYF
TRBV30,TRBJ2-6,NA,NA,TGTGCCTGGACAGGTCTTCGTGGGGCCAACGTCCTGACTTTC,CAWTGLRGANVLTF
TRBV9,TRBJ2-1,NA,TRBD2,TGTGCCAGCAGCGTAGTACTAGCGAACAATGAGCAGTTCTTC,CASSVVLANNEQFF
TRBV13,TRBJ1-6,NA,TRBD1,TGTGCCAGCAGCTTGGGACAGTTATATTCACCCCTCCACTTT,CASSLGQLYSPLHF
TRBV6-5,TRBJ1-2,NA,TRBD1,TGTGCCAGCCGTTACGGACAGGGAGTATATGGCTACACCTTC,CASRYGQGVYGYTF
TRBV10-2,TRBJ1-2,once,TRBD1,TGCGCCAGCAGTTGGGACAGGGCTAACTATGGCTACACCTTC,CASSWDRANYGYTF
TRBV5-1,TRBJ1-1,once,NA,TGCGCCAGCAGCTTGTGGAGGGGGAACACTGAAGCTTTCTTT,CASSLWRGNTEAFF
TRBV5-4,TRBJ1-3,NA,NA,TGTGCCAGCAGCTCGGCGGGCCCCGAGGGAAACACCATATATTTT,CASSSAGPEGNTIYF
TRBV6-5,TRBJ1-3,NA,TRBD1,TGTGCCAGCAGCGGGGGGGACAGGGGGTCAGACACCATATATTTT,CASSGGDRGSDTIYF
TRBV6-4,TRBJ1-2,NA,TRBD1,TGTGCCAGCAGGAGGGACAGGGCGGCTGAGAGTGGCTACACCTTC,CASRRDRAAESGYTF
TRBV29-1,TRBJ1-2,NA,TRBD1,TGCAGCGTTGAATCGGAGGACAGGGGGTTTAACTATGGCTACACCTTC,CSVESEDRGFNYGYTF
TRBV6-5,TRBJ1-2,NA,NA,TGTGCCAGCGCTGCGGCTAACTATGGCTACACCTTC,CASAAANYGYTF
TRBV5-1,TRBJ1-2,NA,NA,TGCGCCAGCAGTTCATTTCAAAATAACTATGGCTACACCTTC,CASSSFQNNYGYTF
TRBV12-3/TRBV12-4,TRBJ1-5,NA,NA,TGTGCCAGCAGTTTGGCCGGGGATCAGCCCCAGCATTTT,CASSLAGDQPQHF
TRBV5-5,TRBJ1-5,once,TRBD1,TGTGCCAGCAGCTTGCTGGACAGGGACCACCAGCCCCAGCATTTT,CASSLLDRDHQPQHF
TRBV6-5,TRBJ1-1,NA,NA,TGTGCCAGCATGTGGGGCATGAACACTGAAGCTTTCTTT,CASMWGMNTEAFF
TRBV7-9,TRBJ2-7,NA,NA,TGTGCCAGCAGCTCACTCTACGAGCAGTACTTC,CASSSLYEQYF
TRBV5-4,TRBJ2-3,NA,TRBD2,TGTGCCAGCAGCCCGGGGGGAGGGGTTAAAACAGATACGCAGTATTTT,CASSPGGGVKTDTQYF
TRBV18,TRBJ1-1,NA,TRBD1,TGTGCCAGCTCACCTCCCAGACAGGGCGTGGTCACTGAAGCTTTCTTT,CASSPPRQGVVTEAFF
TRBV29-1,TRBJ1-4,NA,TRBD1,TGCAGCGTCGGACAGGGTTTCGGAGAAAAACTGTTTTTT,CSVGQGFGEKLFF
TRBV6-5,TRBJ1-1,NA,NA,TGTGCCAGCAGTCACGAGGCGAACACTGAAGCTTTCTTT,CASSHEANTEAFF
TRBV6-5,TRBJ1-3,NA,NA,TGTGCCAGCACCTCTGAGGCTCTCTCTGGAAACACCATATATTTT,CASTSEALSGNTIYF
TRBV2,TRBJ1-1,NA,TRBD1,TGTGCCAGCAGTGAAGCGCGGAACAGGGGAACTGAAGCTTTCTTT,CASSEARNRGTEAFF
TRBV2,TRBJ2-3,NA,TRBD2,TGTGCCAGCAGTGACCCGCGGACTAGCGGGGGGGCAGATACGCAGTATTTT,CASSDPRTSGGADTQYF
TRBV18,TRBJ1-4,NA,TRBD1,TGTGCCAGCTCACTGGACAGGGTGAGGTGGTCTGAAAAACTGTTTTTT,CASSLDRVRWSEKLFF
TRBV6-5,TRBJ2-3,NA,NA,TGTGCCAGCACTATGACTTCCGCGTCAGATACGCAGTATTTT,CASTMTSASDTQYF
TRBV5-4,TRBJ2-3,NA,TRBD2,TGTGCCAGCAGCTTAAGGGTAGCGGGGGAGTCGGATACGCAGTATTTT,CASSLRVAGESDTQYF
TRBV5-1,TRBJ2-1,NA,TRBD2,TGCGCCAGCACCAGCGGGGGGGCCTACAATGAGCAGTTCTTC,CASTSGGAYNEQFF
TRBV4-2,TRBJ1-1,NA,NA,TGTGCCAGCAGCCAAGTCGACAGGTTAAACACTGAAGCTTTCTTT,CASSQVDRLNTEAFF
TRBV2,TRBJ2-5,NA,TRBD2,TGTGCCAGCAGTCCCAAGACCGGACTAGCGAGGAACCTTGAAGAGACCCAGTACTTC,CASSPKTGLARNLEETQYF
TRBV15,TRBJ2-7,few,NA,TGTGCCACCAGCAGAGATCGTGGAGGGTCCCTAGTCGAGCAGTACTTC,CATSRDRGGSLVEQYF
TRBV7-9,TRBJ1-4,NA,NA,TGTGCCAGCAGCTTACGGGGGGACGACAGCTTTTTAAATGAAAAACTGTTTTTT,CASSLRGDDSFLNEKLFF
TRBV5-1,TRBJ2-4,NA,TRBD2,TGCGCCAGCAGCCTGCAGAGCCCACTAGCGGGGGGAGGGAGGAACATTCAGTACTTC,CASSLQSPLAGGGRNIQYF
TRBV6-5,TRBJ1-1,few,NA,TGTGCCATACATGACAGATTGAACACTGAAGCTTTCTTT,CAIHDRLNTEAFF
TRBV30,TRBJ2-7,NA,NA,TGTGCCTGGAGTGGGGACTTCTCCATGGCGTCCTACGAGCAGTACTTC,CAWSGDFSMASYEQYF
TRBV18,TRBJ2-3,NA,NA,TGTGCCAGCTCACCTTTCCTCGCCGCGGCGGGGAGCACAGATACGCAGTATTTT,CASSPFLAAAGSTDTQYF
TRBV2,TRBJ2-2,NA,NA,TGTGCCAGCAGTGAAAGGGCAGGGCGGACCGGGGAGCTGTTTTTT,CASSERAGRTGELFF